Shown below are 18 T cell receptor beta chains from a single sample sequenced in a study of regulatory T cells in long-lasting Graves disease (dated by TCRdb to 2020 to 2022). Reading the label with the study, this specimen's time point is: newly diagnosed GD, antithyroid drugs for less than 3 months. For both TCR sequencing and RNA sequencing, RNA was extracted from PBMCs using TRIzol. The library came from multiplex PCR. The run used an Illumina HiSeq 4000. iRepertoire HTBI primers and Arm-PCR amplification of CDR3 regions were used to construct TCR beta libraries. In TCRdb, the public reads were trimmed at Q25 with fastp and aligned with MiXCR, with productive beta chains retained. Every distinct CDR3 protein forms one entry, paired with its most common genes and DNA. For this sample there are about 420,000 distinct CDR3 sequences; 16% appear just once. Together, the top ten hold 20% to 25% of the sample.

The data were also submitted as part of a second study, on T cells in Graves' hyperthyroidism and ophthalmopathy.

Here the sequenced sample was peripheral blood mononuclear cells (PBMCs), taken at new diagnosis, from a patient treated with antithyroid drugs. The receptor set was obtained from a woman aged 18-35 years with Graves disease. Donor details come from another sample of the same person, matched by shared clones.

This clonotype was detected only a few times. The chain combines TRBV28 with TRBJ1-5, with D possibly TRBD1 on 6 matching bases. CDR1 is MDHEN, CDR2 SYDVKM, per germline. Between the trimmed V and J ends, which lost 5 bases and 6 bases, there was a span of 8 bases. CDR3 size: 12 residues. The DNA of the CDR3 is TGTGCCAGCAGTCAGGGGATTCAGCCCCAGCATTTT. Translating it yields CASSQGIQPQHF.

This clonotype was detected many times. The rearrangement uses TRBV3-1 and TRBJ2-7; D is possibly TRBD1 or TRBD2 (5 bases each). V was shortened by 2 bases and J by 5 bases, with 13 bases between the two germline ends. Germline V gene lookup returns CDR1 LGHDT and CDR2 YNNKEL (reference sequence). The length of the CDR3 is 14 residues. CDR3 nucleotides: TGTGCCAGCAGCCAATTTCCAGGGAGCCACGAGCAGTACTTC. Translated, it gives CASSQFPGSHEQYF.

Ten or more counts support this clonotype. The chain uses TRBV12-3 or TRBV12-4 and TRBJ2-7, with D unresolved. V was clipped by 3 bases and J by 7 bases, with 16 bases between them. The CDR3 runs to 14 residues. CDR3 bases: TGTGCCAGCAGTTTTGGTGGGCTGGCCGTGGAGCAGTACTTC. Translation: CASSFGGLAVEQYF.

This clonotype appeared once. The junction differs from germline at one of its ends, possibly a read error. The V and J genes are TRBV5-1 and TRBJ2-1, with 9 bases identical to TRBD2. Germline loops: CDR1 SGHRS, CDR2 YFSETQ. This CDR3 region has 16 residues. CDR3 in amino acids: CAGSLVAGGRYNEQFF. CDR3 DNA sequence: TGCGCCGGCAGCTTGGTTGCGGGAGGGCGCTACAATGAGCAGTTCTTC.

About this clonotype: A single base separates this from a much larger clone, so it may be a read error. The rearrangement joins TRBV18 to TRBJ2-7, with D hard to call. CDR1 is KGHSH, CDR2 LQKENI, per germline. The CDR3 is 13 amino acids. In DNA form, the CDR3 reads TGTGCCAGCTCACCACAAGCTGAATACGGGCAGTACTTC. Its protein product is CASSPQAEYGQYF.

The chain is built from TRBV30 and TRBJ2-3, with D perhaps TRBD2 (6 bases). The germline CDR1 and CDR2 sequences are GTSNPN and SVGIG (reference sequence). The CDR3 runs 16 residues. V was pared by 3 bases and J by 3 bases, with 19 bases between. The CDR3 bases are TGTGCCTGGAGCGTCGGTGGGGCTAGCGTGACAGATACGCAGTATTTT. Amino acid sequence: CAWSVGGASVTDTQYF.

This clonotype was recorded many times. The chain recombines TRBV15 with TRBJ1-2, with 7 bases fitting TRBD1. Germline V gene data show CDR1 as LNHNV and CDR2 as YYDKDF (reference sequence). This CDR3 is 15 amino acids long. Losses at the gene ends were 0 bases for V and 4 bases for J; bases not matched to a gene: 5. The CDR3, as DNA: TGTGCCACCAGCAGAGATCGGGACAGTCGCTATGGCTACACCTTC. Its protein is CATSRDRDSRYGYTF.

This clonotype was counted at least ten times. The CDR3 nucleotides are TGTGCCAGCAGTTTATATCCTAGCGGGGCTAGCACAGATACGCAGTATTTT. Translation: CASSLYPSGASTDTQYF. The chain employs TRBV27 and TRBJ2-3; 9 positions agree with TRBD2. Trimming cost V 1 base and J 0 bases; bases outside gene matches: 5. The CDR3 length is 17 residues. Looked up from germline, CDR1 is MNHEY and CDR2 is SMNVEV (reference sequence).

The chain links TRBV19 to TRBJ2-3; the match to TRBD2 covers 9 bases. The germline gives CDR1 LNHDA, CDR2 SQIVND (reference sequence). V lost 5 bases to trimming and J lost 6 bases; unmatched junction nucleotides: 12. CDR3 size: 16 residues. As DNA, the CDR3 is TGTGCCAGTAGTGGGGAGGTAGCGGGAGTATTGGATACGCAGTATTTT. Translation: CASSGEVAGVLDTQYF.

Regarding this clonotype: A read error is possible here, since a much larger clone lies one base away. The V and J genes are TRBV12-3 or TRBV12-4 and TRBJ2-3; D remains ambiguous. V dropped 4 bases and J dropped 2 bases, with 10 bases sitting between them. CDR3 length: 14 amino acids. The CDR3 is CASSSVAHTDTQYF. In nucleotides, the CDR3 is TGTGCCAGCAGTTCTGTGGCTCACACAGATACGCAGTATTTT.

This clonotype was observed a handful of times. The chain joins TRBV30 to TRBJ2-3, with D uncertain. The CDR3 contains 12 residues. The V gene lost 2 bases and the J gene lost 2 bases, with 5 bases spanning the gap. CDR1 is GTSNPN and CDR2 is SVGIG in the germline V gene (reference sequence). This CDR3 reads CAWSFHTDTQYF. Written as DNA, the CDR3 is TGTGCCTGGAGTTTTCACACAGATACGCAGTATTTT.

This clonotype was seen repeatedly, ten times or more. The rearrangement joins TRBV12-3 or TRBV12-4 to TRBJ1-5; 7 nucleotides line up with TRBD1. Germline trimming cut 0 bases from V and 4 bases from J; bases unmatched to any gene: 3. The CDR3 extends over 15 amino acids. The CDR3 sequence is CASSLAGQVNQPQHF. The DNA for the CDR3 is TGTGCCAGCAGTTTAGCCGGACAGGTAAATCAGCCCCAGCATTTT.

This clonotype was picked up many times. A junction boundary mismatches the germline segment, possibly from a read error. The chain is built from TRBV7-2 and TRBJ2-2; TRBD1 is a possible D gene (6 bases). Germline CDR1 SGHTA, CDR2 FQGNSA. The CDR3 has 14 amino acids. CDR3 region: CASSVQGNTGELFF. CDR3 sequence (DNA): TGCGCCAGCAGCGTACAGGGTAACACCGGGGAGCTGTTTTTT.

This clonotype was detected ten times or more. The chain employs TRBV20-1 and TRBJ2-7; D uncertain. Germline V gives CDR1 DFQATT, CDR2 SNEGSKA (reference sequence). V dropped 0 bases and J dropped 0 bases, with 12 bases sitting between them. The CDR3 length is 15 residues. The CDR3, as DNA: TGCAGTGCTAGAGATAAAGGACGGAGCTCCTACGAGCAGTACTTC. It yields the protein CSARDKGRSSYEQYF.

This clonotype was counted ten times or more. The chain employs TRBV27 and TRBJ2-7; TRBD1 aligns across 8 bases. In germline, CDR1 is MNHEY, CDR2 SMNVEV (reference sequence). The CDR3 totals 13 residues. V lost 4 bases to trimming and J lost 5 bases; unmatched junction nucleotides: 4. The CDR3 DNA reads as TGTGCCAGCAGTTCCTTGGACAGGGACGAGCAGTACTTC. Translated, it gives CASSSLDRDEQYF.

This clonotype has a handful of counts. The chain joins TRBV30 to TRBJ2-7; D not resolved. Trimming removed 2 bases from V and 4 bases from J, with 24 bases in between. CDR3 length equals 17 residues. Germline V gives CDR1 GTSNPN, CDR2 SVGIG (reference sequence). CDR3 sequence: CAWSLPYEVGGRYEQYF. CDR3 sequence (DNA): TGTGCCTGGAGTCTACCCTACGAGGTGGGCGGTAGATACGAGCAGTACTTC.

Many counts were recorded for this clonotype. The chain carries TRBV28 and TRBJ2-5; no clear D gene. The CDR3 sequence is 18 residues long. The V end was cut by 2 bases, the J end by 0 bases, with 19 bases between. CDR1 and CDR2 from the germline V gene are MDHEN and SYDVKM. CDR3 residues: CASSLRYGEDPYQETQYF. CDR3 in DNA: TGTGCCAGCAGTTTAAGGTACGGCGAGGATCCGTACCAAGAGACCCAGTACTTC.

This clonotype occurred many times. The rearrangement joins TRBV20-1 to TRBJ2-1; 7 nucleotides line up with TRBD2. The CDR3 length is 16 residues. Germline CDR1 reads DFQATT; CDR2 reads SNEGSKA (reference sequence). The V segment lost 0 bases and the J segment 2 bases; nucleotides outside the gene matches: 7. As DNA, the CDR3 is TGCAGTGCTAGAGATCCTGGGAGGGAACCCTACAATGAGCAGTTCTTC. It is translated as CSARDPGREPYNEQFF.